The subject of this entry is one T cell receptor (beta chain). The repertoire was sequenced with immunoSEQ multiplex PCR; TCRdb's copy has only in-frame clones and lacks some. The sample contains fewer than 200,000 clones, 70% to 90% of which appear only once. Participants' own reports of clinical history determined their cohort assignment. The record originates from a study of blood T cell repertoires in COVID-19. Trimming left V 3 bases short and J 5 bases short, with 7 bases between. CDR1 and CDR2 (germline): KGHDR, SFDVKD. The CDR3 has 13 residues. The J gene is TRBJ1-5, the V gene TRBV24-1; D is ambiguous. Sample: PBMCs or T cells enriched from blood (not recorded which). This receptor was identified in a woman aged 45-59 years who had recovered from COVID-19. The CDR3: CATSDRGHQPQHF. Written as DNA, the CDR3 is TGTGCCACCAGTGATCGAGGGCATCAGCCCCAGCATTTT.